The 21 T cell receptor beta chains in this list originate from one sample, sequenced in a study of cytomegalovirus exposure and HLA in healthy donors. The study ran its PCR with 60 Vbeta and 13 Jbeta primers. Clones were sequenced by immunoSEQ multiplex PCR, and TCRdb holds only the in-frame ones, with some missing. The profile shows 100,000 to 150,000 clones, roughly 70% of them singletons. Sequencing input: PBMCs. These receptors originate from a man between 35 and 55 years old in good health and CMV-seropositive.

CDR3 in DNA: TGTGCCAGTAGTACCACAGGGGGCGCCTACAATGAGCAGTTCTTC. Translation: CASSTTGGAYNEQFF. The rearrangement joins TRBV19 to TRBJ2-1; 9 bases map to TRBD1. The germline V gene encodes CDR1 LNHDA and CDR2 SQIVND (reference sequence). V dropped 4 bases and J dropped 2; count of bases not matched to a gene: 3. The CDR3 length is 15 residues.

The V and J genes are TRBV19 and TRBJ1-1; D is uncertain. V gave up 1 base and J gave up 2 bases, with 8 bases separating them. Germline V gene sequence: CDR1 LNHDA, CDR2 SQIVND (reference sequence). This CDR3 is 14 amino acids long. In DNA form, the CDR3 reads TGTGCCAGTAGTATAGTACTGGGCAACACTGAAGCTTTCTTT. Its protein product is CASSIVLGNTEAFF.

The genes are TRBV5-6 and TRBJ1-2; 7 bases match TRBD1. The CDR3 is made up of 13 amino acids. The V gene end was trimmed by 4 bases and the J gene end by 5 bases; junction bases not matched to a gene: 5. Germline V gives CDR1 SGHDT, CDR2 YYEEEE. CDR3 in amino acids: CASSLGTVYGYTF. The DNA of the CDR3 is TGTGCCAGCAGCCTCGGGACAGTTTATGGCTACACCTTC.

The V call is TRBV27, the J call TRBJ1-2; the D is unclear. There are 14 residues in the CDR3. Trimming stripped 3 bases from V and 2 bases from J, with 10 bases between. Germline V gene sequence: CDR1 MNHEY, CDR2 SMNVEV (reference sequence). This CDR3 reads CASSLSTGNYGYTF. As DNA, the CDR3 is TGTGCCAGCAGTTTGAGCACGGGGAACTATGGCTACACCTTC.

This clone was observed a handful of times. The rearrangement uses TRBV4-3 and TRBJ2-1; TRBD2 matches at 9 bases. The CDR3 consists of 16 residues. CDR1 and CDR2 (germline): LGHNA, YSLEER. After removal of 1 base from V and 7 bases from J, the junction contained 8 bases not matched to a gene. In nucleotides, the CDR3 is TGCGCCAGCAGCCAAGGGACGGGACTAGCCGGAAATGAGCAGTTCTTC. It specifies CASSQGTGLAGNEQFF.

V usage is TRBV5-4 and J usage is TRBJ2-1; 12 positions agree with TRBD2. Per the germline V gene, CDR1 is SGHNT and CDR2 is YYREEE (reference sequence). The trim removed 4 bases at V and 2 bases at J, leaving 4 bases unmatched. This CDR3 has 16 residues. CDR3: CASSTSGRTAYNEQFF. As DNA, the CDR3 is TGTGCCAGCAGCACTAGCGGGAGGACCGCCTACAATGAGCAGTTCTTC.

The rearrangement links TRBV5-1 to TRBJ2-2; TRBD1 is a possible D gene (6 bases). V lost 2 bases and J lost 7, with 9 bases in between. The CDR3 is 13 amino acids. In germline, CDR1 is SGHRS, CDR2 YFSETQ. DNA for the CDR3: TGCGCCAGCAGCTTTGGGGGCGTCGGGGAGCTGTTTTTT. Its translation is CASSFGGVGELFF.

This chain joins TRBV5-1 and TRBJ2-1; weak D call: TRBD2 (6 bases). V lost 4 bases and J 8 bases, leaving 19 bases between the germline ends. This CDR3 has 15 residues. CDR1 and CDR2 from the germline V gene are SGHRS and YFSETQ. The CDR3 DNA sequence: TGCGCCAGCAGCGAAGGGACCACCGGAGGGGATGAGCAGTTCTTC. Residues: CASSEGTTGGDEQFF. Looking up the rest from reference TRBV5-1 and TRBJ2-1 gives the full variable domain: KAGVTQTPRYLIKTRGQQVTLSCSPISGHRSVSWYQQTPGQGLQFLFEYFSETQRNKGNFPGRFSGRQFSNSRSEMNVSTLELGDSALYLCASSEGTTGGDEQFFGPGTRLTVL.

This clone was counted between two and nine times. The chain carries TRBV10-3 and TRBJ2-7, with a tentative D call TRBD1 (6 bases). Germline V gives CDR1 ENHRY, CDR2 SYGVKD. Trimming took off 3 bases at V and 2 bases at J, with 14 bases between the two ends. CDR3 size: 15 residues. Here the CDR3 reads CAISERDISTYEQYF. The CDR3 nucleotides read TGTGCCATCAGTGAACGGGACATATCAACCTACGAGCAGTACTTC.

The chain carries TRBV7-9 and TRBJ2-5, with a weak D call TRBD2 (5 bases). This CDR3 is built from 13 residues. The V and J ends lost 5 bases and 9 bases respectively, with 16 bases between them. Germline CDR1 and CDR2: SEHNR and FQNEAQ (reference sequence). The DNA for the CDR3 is TGTGCCAGCAGCCCTGGGCGTGCGGAGGCCCAGTACTTC. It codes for CASSPGRAEAQYF.

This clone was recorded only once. Here the CDR3 DNA reads TGTGCCAGCAGTGAAGTGGCGGACAGGGTGAGCAATCAGCCCCAGCATTTT. Amino acid sequence: CASSEVADRVSNQPQHF. The rearrangement links TRBV6-1 to TRBJ1-5, with 8 bases lining up with TRBD1. Germline CDR1 and CDR2: MNHNS and SASEGT. J was trimmed by 1 base and V by 1 base; bases with no gene match: 6. The CDR3 covers 17 residues.

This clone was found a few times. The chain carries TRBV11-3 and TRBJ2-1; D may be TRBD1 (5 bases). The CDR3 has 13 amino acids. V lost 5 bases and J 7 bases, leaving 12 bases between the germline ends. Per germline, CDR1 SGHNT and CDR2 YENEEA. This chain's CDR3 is CASSLSPGNEQFF. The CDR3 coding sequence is TGTGCCAGCAGCCTATCCCCAGGGAATGAGCAGTTCTTC.

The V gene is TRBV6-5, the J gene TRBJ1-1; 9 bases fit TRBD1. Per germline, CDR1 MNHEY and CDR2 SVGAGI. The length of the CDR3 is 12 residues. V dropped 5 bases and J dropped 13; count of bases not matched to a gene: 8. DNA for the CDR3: TGTGCCAGCAGTGGAACAGGGGGCGCAGGTTTCTTT. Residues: CASSGTGGAGFF.

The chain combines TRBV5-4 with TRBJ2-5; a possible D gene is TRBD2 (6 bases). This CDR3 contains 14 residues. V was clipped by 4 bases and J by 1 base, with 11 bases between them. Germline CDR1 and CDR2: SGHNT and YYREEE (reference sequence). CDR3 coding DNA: TGTGCCAGCAGCCTCCGACTAGTCCAAGAGACCCAGTACTTC. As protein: CASSLRLVQETQYF.

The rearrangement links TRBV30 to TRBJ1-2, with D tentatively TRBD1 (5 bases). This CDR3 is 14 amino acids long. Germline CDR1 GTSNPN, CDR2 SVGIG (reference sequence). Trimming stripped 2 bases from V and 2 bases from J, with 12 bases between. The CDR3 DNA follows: TGTGCCTGGAGTCCTTTCGGGGGAAACTATGGCTACACCTTC. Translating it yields CAWSPFGGNYGYTF.

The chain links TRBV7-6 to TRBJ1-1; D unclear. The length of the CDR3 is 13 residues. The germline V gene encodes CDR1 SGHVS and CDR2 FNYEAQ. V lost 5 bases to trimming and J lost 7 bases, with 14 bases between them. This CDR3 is CASSLITEFEAFF. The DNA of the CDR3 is TGTGCCAGCAGCCTAATAACCGAATTTGAAGCTTTCTTT.

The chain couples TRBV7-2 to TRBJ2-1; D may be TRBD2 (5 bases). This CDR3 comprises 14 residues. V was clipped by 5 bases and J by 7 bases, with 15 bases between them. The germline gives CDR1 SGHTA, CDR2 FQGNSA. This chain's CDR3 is CASSPRTGWNEQFF. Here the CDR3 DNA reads TGTGCCAGCAGCCCCAGGACGGGGTGGAATGAGCAGTTCTTC.

The CDR3 region is CASSQGTSGTYYEQYF. The CDR3 bases are TGCGCCAGCAGCCAGGGGACTAGCGGGACGTACTACGAGCAGTACTTC. The rearrangement uses TRBV4-3 and TRBJ2-7, with TRBD2 matching 13 bases. This CDR3 has 16 residues. Per the germline V gene, CDR1 is LGHNA and CDR2 is YSLEER. V lost 3 bases, J lost 3 bases, and 5 bases stayed unmatched.

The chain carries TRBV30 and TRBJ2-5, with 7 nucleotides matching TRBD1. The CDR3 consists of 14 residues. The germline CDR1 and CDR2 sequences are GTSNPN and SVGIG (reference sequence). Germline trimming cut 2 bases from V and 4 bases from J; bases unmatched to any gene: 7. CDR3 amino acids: CAWSQGDPVETQYF. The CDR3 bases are TGTGCCTGGAGTCAGGGGGACCCAGTAGAGACCCAGTACTTC. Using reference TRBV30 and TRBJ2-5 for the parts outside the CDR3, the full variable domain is SQTIHQWPATLVQPVGSPLSLECTVEGTSNPNLYWYRQAAGRGLQLLFYSVGIGQISSEVPQNLSASRPQDRQFILSSKKLLLSDSGFYLCAWSQGDPVETQYFGPGTRLLVL.

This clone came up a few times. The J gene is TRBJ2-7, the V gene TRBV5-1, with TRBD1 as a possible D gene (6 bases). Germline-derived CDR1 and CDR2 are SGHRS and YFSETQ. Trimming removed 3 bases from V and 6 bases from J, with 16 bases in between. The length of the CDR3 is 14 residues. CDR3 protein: CASSSAGERREQYF. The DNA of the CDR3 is TGCGCCAGCAGCTCCGCAGGGGAACGTCGCGAGCAGTACTTC. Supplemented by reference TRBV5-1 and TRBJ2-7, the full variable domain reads KAGVTQTPRYLIKTRGQQVTLSCSPISGHRSVSWYQQTPGQGLQFLFEYFSETQRNKGNFPGRFSGRQFSNSRSEMNVSTLELGDSALYLCASSSAGERREQYFGPGTRLTVT.

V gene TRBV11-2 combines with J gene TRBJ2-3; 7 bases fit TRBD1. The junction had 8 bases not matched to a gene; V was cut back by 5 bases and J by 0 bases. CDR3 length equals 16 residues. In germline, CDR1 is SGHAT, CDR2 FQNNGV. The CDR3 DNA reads TGTGCCAGCAGCCCATGGGACAGCTTAAGCACAGATACGCAGTATTTT. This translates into CASSPWDSLSTDTQYF. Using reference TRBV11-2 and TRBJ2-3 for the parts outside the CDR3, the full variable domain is EAGVAQSPRYKIIEKRQSVAFWCNPISGHATLYWYQQILGQGPKLLIQFQNNGVVDDSQLPKDRFSAERLKGVDSTLKIQPAKLEDSAVYLCASSPWDSLSTDTQYFGPGTRLTVL.